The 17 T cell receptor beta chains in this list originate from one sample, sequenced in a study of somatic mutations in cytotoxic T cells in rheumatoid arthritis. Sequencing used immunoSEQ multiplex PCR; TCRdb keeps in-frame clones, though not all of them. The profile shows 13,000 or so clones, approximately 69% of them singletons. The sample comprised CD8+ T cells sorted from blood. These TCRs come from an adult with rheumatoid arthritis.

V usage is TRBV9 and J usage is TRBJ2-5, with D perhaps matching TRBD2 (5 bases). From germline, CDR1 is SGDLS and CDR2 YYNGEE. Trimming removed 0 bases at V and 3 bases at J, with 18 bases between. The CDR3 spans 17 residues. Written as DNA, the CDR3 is TGTGCCAGCAGCGTAGGGCAGTCGGGCAGCGGAGAAGAGACCCAGTACTTC. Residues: CASSVGQSGSGEETQYF.

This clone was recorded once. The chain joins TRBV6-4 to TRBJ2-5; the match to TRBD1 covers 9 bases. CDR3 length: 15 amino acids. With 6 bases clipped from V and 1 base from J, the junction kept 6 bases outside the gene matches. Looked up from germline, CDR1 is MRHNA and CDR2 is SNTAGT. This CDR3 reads CASSPGQGGQETQYF. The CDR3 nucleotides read TGTGCCAGCAGCCCGGGACAGGGAGGCCAAGAGACCCAGTACTTC.

CDR3 region: CASSTSTEMNTGELFF. The CDR3 bases are TGTGCCAGCAGTACCTCGACAGAAATGAACACCGGGGAGCTGTTTTTT. The chain uses TRBV25-1 and TRBJ2-2, with D perhaps TRBD1 (5 bases). Deletions cut 5 bases from V and 1 base from J, with 14 bases between. Germline CDR1 MGHDK, CDR2 SYGVNS. The length of the CDR3 is 16 residues.

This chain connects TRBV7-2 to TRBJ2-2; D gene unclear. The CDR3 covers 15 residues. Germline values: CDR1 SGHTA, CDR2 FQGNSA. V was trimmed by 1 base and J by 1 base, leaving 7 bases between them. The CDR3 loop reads CASSLVNMNTGELFF. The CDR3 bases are TGTGCCAGCAGCTTAGTTAATATGAACACCGGGGAGCTGTTTTTT.

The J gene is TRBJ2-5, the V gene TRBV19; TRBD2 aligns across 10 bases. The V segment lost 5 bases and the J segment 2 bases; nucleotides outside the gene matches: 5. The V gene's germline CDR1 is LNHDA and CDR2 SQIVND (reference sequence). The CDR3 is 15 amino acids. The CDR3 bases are TGTGCCAGTAGTCGGAGCGGGGGGGCTCAAGAGACCCAGTACTTC. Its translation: CASSRSGGAQETQYF. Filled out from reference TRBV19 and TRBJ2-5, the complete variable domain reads DGGITQSPKYLFRKEGQNVTLSCEQNLNHDAMYWYRQDPGQGLRLIYYSQIVNDFQKGDIAEGYSVSREKKESFPLTVTSAQKNPTAFYLCASSRSGGAQETQYFGPGTRLLVL.

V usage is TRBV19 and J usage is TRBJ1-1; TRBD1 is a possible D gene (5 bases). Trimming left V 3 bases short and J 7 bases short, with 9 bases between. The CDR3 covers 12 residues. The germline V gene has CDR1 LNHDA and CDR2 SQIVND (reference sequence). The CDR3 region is CASSIQGVEAFF. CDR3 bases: TGTGCCAGTAGTATTCAGGGAGTTGAAGCTTTCTTT.

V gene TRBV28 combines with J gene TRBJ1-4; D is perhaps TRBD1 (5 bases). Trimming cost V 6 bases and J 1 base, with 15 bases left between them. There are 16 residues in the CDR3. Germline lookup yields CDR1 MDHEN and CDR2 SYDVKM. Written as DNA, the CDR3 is TGTGCCAGCAGCCTGATACTCACAGGAACTAATGAAAAACTGTTTTTT. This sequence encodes CASSLILTGTNEKLFF.

CDR3 bases: TGTGCCAGCAGCCCGGGGAGGACTAGCACAGATACGCAGTATTTT. Its protein is CASSPGRTSTDTQYF. V and J are TRBV11-2 and TRBJ2-3, with D maybe TRBD2 (6 bases). V lost 5 bases to trimming and J lost 0 bases, with 12 bases between them. Germline V gene data show CDR1 as SGHAT and CDR2 as FQNNGV. CDR3 length: 15 amino acids.

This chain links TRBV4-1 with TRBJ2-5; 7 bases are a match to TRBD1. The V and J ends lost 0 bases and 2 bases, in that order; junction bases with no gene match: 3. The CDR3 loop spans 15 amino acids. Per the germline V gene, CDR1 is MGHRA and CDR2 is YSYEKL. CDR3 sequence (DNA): TGCGCCAGCAGCCAAGATGGGGGACAGCAAGAGACCCAGTACTTC. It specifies CASSQDGGQQETQYF.

The CDR3 reads CASSSDRVGTEAFF. DNA for the CDR3: TGTGCCAGCAGCTCAGACAGGGTGGGAACTGAAGCTTTCTTT. The V gene is TRBV13, the J gene TRBJ1-1; 7 bases line up with TRBD1. Germline values: CDR1 PRHDT, CDR2 FYEKMQ (reference sequence). This CDR3 has 14 amino acids. V trimming: 4 bases; J trimming: 5 bases; junction bases outside the gene matches: 7.

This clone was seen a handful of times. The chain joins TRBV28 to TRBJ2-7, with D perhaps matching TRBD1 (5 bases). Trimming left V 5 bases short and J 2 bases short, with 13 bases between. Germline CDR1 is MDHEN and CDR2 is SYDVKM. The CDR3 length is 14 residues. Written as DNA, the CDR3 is TGTGCCAGCAGTCTTCGAGAGACAGCCTACGAGCAGTACTTC. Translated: CASSLRETAYEQYF.

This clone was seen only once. DNA for the CDR3: TGTGCCAGCAGTTATGGGACAGGGGCCTACGAGCAGTACTTC. Protein: CASSYGTGAYEQYF. This chain joins TRBV27 and TRBJ2-7; 10 nucleotides agree with TRBD1. Germline V lookup: CDR1 MNHEY, CDR2 SMNVEV (reference sequence). There are 14 residues in the CDR3. V lost 4 bases to trimming and J lost 2 bases; unmatched junction nucleotides: 2.

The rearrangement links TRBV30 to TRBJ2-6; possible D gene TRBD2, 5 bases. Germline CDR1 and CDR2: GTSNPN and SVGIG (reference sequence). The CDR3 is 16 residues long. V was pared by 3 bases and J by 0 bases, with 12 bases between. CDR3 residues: CAWSIEGISGANVLTF. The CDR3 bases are TGTGCCTGGAGCATTGAGGGAATCTCTGGGGCCAACGTCCTGACTTTC.

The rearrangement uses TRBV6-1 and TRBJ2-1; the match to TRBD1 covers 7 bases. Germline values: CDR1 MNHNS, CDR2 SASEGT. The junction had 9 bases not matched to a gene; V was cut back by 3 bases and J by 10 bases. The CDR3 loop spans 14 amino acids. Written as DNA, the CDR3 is TGTGCCAGCAGTGAGCAAACAGGGGTTGGGGAGCAGTTCTTC. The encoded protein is CASSEQTGVGEQFF.

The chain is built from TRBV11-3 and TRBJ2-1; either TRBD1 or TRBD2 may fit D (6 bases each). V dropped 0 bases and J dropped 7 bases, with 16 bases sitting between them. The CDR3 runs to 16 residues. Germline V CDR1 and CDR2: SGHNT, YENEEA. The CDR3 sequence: CASSLEEGGPFNEQFF. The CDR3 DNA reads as TGTGCCAGCAGCTTAGAGGAAGGGGGGCCATTTAATGAGCAGTTCTTC.

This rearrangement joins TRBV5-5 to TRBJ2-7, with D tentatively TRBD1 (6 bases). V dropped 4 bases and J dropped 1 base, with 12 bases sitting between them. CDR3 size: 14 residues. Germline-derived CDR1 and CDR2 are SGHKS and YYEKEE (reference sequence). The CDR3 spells CASSPRDKSYEQYF. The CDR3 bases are TGTGCCAGCAGCCCCCGGGACAAATCCTACGAGCAGTACTTC.

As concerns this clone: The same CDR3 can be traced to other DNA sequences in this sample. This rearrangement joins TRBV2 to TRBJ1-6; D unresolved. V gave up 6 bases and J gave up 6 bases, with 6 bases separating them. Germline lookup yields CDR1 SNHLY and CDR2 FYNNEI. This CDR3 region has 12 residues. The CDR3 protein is CASRPLNSPLHF. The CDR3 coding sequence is TGTGCCAGCAGGCCGCTTAATTCACCCCTCCACTTT.